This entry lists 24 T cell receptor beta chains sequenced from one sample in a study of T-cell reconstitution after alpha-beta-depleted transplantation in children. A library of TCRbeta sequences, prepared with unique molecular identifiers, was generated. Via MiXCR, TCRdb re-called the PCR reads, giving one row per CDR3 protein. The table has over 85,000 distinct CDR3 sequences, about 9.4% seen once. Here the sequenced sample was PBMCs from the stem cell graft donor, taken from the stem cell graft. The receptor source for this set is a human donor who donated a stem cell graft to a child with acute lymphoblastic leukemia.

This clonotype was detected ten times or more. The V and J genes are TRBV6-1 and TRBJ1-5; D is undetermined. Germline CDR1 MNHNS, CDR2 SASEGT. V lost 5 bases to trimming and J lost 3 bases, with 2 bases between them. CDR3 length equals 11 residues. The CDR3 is CASSHNQPQHF. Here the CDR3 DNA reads TGTGCCAGCAGTCACAATCAGCCCCAGCATTTT.

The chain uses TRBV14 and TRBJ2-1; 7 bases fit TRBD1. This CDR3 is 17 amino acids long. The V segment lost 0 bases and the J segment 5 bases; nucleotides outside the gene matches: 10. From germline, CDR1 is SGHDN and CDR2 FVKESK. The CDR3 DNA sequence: TGTGCCAGCAGCCAAGAAGCCGGCAGGGGGACGGACAATGAGCAGTTCTTC. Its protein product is CASSQEAGRGTDNEQFF.

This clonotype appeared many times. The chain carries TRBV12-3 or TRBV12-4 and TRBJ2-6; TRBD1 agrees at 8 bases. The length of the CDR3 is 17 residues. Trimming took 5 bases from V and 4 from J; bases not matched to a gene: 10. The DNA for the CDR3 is TGTGCCAGCAGTCCAATCCAGGGGGCCAGAGGGGCCAACGTCCTGACTTTC. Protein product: CASSPIQGARGANVLTF.

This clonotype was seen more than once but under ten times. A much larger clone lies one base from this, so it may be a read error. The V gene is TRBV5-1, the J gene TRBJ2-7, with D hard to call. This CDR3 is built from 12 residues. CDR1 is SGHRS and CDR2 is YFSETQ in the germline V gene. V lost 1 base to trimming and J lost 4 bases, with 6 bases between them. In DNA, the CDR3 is TGCGCCAGCAGCTTGAGGGTATACGAGCAGTACTTC. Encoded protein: CASSLRVYEQYF.

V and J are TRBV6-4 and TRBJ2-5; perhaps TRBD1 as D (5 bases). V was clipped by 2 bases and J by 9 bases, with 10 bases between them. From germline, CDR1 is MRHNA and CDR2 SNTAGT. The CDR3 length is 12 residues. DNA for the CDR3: TGTGCCAGCAGTGACCCCTTAGGGGCCCAGTACTTC. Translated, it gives CASSDPLGAQYF.

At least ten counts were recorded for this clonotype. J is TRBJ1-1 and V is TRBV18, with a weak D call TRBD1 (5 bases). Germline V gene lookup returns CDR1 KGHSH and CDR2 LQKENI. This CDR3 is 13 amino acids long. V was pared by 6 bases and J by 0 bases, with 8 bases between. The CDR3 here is CASSEGLNTEAFF. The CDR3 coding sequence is TGTGCCAGCTCGGAGGGGCTGAACACTGAAGCTTTCTTT.

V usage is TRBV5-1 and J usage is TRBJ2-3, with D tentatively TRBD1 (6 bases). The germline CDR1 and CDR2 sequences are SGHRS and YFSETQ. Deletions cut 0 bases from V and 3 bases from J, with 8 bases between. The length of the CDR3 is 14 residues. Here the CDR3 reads CASSLEQGTDTQYF. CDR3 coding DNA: TGCGCCAGCAGCTTGGAACAGGGAACAGATACGCAGTATTTT.

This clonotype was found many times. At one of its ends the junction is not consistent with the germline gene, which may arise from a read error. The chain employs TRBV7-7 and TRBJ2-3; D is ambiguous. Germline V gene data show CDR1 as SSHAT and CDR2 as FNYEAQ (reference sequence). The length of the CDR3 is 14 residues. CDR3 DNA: TGTGCTAGCAGCCCCGGACCGAGCACAGATACGCAGTATTTT. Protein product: CASSPGPSTDTQYF.

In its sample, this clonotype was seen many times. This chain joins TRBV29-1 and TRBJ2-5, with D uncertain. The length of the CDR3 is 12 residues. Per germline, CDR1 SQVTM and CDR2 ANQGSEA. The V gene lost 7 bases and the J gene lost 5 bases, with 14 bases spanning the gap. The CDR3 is CSAQRSEETQYF. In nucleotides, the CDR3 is TGCAGCGCCCAGAGGTCGGAGGAGACCCAGTACTTC. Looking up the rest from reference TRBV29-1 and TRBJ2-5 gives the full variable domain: SAVISQKPSRDICQRGTSLTIQCQVDSQVTMMFWYRQQPGQSLTLIATANQGSEATYESGFVIDKFPISRPNLTFSTLTVSNMSPEDSSIYLCSAQRSEETQYFGPGTRLLVL.

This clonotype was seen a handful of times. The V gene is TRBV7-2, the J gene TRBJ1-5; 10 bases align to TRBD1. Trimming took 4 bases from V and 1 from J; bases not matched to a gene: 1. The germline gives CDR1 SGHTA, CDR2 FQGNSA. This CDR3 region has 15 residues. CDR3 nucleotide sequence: TGTGCCAGCAGCTCGGACAGGGGGAGCAATCAGCCCCAGCATTTT. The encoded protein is CASSSDRGSNQPQHF.

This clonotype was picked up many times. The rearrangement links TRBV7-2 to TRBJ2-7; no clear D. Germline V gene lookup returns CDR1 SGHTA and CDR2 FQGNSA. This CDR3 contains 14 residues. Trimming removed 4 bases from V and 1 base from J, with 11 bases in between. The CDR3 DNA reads TGTGCCAGCAGCTCGCAGTATTTTTCCTACGAGCAGTACTTC. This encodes CASSSQYFSYEQYF.

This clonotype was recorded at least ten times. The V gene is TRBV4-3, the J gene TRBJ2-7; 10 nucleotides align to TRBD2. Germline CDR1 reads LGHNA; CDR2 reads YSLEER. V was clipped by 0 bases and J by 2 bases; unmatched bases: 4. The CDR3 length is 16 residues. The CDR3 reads CASSQDKLAGTYEQYF. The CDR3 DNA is TGCGCCAGCAGCCAAGATAAACTAGCGGGGACCTACGAGCAGTACTTC.

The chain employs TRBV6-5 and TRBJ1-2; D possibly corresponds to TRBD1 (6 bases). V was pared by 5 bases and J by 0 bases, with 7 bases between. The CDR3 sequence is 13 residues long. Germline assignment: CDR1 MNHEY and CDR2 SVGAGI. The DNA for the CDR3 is TGTGCCAGCAGTAACAGGGCTAACTATGGCTACACCTTC. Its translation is CASSNRANYGYTF.

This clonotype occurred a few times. The CDR3 nucleotides read TGTGCCAGCAGCGGAACGGGACACGGAACCTACGAGCAGTACTTC. Amino acid sequence: CASSGTGHGTYEQYF. J is TRBJ2-7 and V is TRBV5-6; maybe TRBD1 (6 bases). The CDR3 loop spans 15 amino acids. Trimming removed 4 bases from V and 2 bases from J, with 16 bases in between. Germline V gives CDR1 SGHDT, CDR2 YYEEEE.

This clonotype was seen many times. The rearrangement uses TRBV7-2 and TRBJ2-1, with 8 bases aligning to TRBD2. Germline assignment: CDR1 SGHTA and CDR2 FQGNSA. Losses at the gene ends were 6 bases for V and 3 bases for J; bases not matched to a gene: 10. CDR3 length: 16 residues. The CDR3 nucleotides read TGTGCCAGCAGAGTCCGGCCGGGAGGGGGCTACAATGAGCAGTTCTTC. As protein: CASRVRPGGGYNEQFF.

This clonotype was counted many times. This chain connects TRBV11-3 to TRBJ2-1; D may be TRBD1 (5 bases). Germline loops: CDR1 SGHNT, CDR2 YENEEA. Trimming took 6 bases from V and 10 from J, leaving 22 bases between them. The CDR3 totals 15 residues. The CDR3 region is CASSSRASPKWEQFF. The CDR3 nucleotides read TGTGCCAGCAGTTCCAGGGCCTCCCCTAAATGGGAGCAGTTCTTC.

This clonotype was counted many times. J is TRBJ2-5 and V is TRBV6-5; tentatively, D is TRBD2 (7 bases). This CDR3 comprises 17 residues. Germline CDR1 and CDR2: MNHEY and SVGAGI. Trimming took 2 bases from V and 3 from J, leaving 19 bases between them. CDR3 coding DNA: TGTGCCAGCAGTTACCTCGGTCTGGGAGGGGGAAAAGAGACCCAGTACTTC. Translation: CASSYLGLGGGKETQYF.

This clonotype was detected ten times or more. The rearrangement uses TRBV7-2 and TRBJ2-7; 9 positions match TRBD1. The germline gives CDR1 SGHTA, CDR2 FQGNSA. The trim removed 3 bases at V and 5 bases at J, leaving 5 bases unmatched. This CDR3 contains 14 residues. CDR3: CASSFRGQGNEQYF. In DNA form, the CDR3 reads TGTGCCAGCAGCTTCCGAGGACAGGGGAACGAGCAGTACTTC.

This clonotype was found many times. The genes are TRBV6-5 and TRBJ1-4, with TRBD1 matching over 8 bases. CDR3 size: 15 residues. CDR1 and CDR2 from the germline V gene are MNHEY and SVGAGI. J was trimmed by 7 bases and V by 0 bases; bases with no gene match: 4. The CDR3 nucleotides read TGTGCCAGCAGTTACTCAGGGACAGGAGCTGAAAAACTGTTTTTT. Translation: CASSYSGTGAEKLFF.

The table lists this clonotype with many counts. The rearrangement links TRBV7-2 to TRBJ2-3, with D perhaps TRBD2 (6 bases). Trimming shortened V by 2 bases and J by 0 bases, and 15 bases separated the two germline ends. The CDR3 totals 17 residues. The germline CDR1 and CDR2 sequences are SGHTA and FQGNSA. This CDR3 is CASSLWVAGPSTDTQYF. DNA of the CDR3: TGTGCCAGCAGCTTATGGGTTGCGGGGCCTAGCACAGATACGCAGTATTTT.

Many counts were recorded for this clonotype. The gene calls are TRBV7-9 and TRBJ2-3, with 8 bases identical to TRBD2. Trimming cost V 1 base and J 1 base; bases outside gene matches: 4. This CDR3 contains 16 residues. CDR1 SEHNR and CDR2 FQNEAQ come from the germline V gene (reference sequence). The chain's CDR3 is CASSLDRSGGTDTQYF. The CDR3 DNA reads TGTGCCAGCAGCTTAGATCGTAGCGGGGGCACAGATACGCAGTATTTT.

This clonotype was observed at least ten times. CDR3 protein: CAISDRDGTYEQYF. CDR3 coding DNA: TGTGCCATCAGTGATAGGGACGGAACCTACGAGCAGTACTTC. The chain couples TRBV10-3 to TRBJ2-7; D might be TRBD1 or TRBD2, each matching 5 bases. The CDR3 has 14 residues. The V end was cut by 3 bases, the J end by 2 bases, with 11 bases between. CDR1 and CDR2 (germline): ENHRY, SYGVKD.

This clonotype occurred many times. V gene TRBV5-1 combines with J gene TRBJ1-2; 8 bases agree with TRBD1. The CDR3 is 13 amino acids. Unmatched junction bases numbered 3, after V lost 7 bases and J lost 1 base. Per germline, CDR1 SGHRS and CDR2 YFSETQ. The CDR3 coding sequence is TGCGCCAGCGGGGGACAGGATAACTATGGCTACACCTTC. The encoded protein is CASGGQDNYGYTF.

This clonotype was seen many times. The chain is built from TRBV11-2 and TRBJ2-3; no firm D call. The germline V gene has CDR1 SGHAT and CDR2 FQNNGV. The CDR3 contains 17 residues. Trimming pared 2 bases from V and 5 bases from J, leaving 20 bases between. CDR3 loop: CASSLSPQVTVGDTQYF. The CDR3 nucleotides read TGTGCCAGCAGCTTATCCCCTCAGGTGACGGTGGGAGATACGCAGTATTTT. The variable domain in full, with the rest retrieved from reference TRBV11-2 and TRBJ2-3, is EAGVAQSPRYKIIEKRQSVAFWCNPISGHATLYWYQQILGQGPKLLIQFQNNGVVDDSQLPKDRFSAERLKGVDSTLKIQPAKLEDSAVYLCASSLSPQVTVGDTQYFGPGTRLTVL.